This TCR beta chain was captured by sequencing in a study of beta chain features in type 1 diabetes. Findings and caveats of the study: Patients with type 1 diabetes showed fewer VDJ junction insertions and more deletions. Compared with healthy donors, patients appeared to share more similar naive, central memory and regulatory TCRB repertoires. HLA effects on TCRB rearrangement stayed unresolved here. In every one of the four CD4+ subsets, TCRB CDR3s were moderately but significantly shorter in Type 1 diabetes patients.

cDNA synthesis used the whole RNA isolate, giving expressed TCRB sequences. Profiled with immunoSEQ multiplex PCR; TCRdb holds only in-frame clones, not every one. The table includes about 160,000 clones, roughly 8% detected once. The authors obtained over 98% purity in all sorted populations. Germline V lookup: CDR1 MDHEN, CDR2 SYDVKM. The CDR3 contains 15 residues. J gave up 5 bases and V 5 bases, and 9 bases lay outside the gene matches. This clone was recorded a few times. The antigen remains undetermined. The sequence was obtained from a man younger than 30 with type 1 diabetes. The rearrangement uses TRBV28 and TRBJ2-5; TRBD1 matches 9 bases. The sequencing sample was made of central memory CD4+ T cells from blood. The CDR3 DNA follows: TGTGCCAGCAGTGTCCCGGGACAGGGAGACGAGACCCAGTACTTC. Protein: CASSVPGQGDETQYF. The complete variable domain, with remaining parts taken from reference TRBV28 and TRBJ2-5, reads DVKVTQSSRYLVKRTGEKVFLECVQDMDHENMFWYRQDPGLGLRLIYFSYDVKMKEKGDIPEGYSVSREKKERFSLILESASTNQTSMYLCASSVPGQGDETQYFGPGTRLLVL.